This is a list of T cell receptor beta chains from one sample in a study of blood T cell repertoires in COVID-19. The repertoire was sequenced with immunoSEQ multiplex PCR; TCRdb's copy has only in-frame clones and lacks some. The table lists 52,000 or so clones, 76% of them singletons. The sequencing sample was made of peripheral blood. Source of these receptors: a man aged 45-65 years with active or convalescent COVID-19. Both conserved end residues are part of each CDR3. D genes are given only for firm matches. For some rows the clone size is stated as once, few or many, or as a class when expanded; others skip it.

v_call	j_call	clone_size	d_call	cdr3_aa	cdr3_nt
TRBV7-9	TRBJ2-2	.	TRBD1	CASSFLQGMGTGELFF	TGTGCCAGCAGCTTCCTACAGGGGATGGGCACCGGGGAGCTGTTTTTT
TRBV7-8	TRBJ1-2	.	.	CASSLGLDSGGYTF	TGTGCCAGCAGCTTGGGACTCGACAGTGGGGGCTACACCTTC
TRBV27	TRBJ1-6	.	.	CASSPLPGQTNNSPLHF	TGTGCCAGCAGTCCCCTCCCCGGGCAGACTAATAATTCACCCCTCCACTTT
TRBV11-3	TRBJ2-6	once	.	CASSLEGSVTGTGANVLTF	TGTGCCAGCAGCCTAGAAGGGTCAGTTACAGGAACGGGGGCCAACGTCCTGACTTTC
TRBV10-3	TRBJ2-2	.	.	CAISESTLGLNTGELFF	TGTGCCATCAGTGAGTCTACCCTGGGACTTAACACCGGGGAGCTGTTTTTT
TRBV5-8	TRBJ1-2	.	.	CAIRGWRGYTF	TGTGCCATCAGGGGTTGGAGAGGCTACACCTTC
TRBV3-1/TRBV3-2	TRBJ1-2	.	TRBD1	CASSQRTYRGYYGYTF	TGTGCCAGCAGCCAGAGGACCTACAGGGGCTACTATGGCTACACCTTC
TRBV5-1	TRBJ2-3	.	TRBD1	CASSLGQGLTDTQYF	TGCGCCAGCAGCTTGGGACAGGGCCTCACAGATACGCAGTATTTT
TRBV5-1	TRBJ1-1	.	.	CASSLSTGNTEAFF	TGCGCCAGCAGCCTTTCGACAGGGAACACTGAAGCTTTCTTT
TRBV30	TRBJ2-3	.	TRBD1	CAWIRDRTTTDTQYF	TGTGCCTGGATCCGGGACAGGACCACCACAGATACGCAGTATTTT
TRBV3-1/TRBV3-2	TRBJ1-5	.	TRBD1	CASSQGAGGPYQPQHF	TGTGCCAGCAGCCAAGGCGCAGGGGGCCCCTATCAGCCCCAGCATTTT
TRBV6-5	TRBJ1-3	.	.	CASSYDSAGGNTIYF	TGTGCCAGCAGTTACGACAGCGCAGGTGGAAACACCATATATTTT
TRBV29-1	TRBJ2-1	.	TRBD2	CSVGTSGSLYEQFF	TGCAGCGTTGGGACTAGCGGGAGTCTCTATGAGCAGTTCTTC
TRBV11-2	TRBJ1-3	.	.	CASSLDFSGNTIYF	TGTGCCAGCAGCTTAGACTTCTCTGGAAACACCATATATTTT
TRBV2	TRBJ2-5	.	.	CASSGKETQYF	TGTGCCAGCAGTGGTAAAGAGACCCAGTACTTC
TRBV11-3	TRBJ2-2	.	TRBD1	CASSSTGVRGELFF	TGTGCCAGCAGCTCAACAGGGGTGCGCGGGGAGCTGTTTTTT
TRBV10-3	TRBJ2-1	few	.	CAISDPGFSDEQFF	TGTGCCATCAGTGACCCAGGATTTAGCGATGAGCAGTTCTTC
TRBV2	TRBJ2-2	.	.	CASSESWVAAGELFF	TGTGCCAGCAGTGAATCCTGGGTCGCGGCCGGGGAGCTGTTTTTT
TRBV5-1	TRBJ1-1	.	TRBD1	CASSLGDDRAYGEAFF	TGCGCCAGCAGCTTGGGAGACGACAGGGCTTACGGTGAAGCTTTCTTT
TRBV10-1	TRBJ2-7	.	.	CATSGQGSSYEQYF	TGCGCCACCTCAGGGCAGGGGAGCTCCTACGAGCAGTACTTC
TRBV6-5	TRBJ2-1	.	TRBD2	CASSYRLAAYNEQFF	TGTGCCAGCAGTTACCGACTAGCGGCATACAATGAGCAGTTCTTC
TRBV18	TRBJ2-2	few	.	CASSRNGDFSGELFF	TGTGCCAGCTCACGAAACGGGGATTTTTCCGGGGAGCTGTTTTTT
TRBV7-8	TRBJ1-5	.	.	CASSLNAGNQPQHF	TGTGCCAGCAGCTTAAACGCGGGCAATCAGCCCCAGCATTTT
TRBV2	TRBJ2-5	.	.	CAGGGLQETQYF	TGTGCCGGAGGTGGCCTCCAAGAGACCCAGTACTTC
TRBV5-1	TRBJ1-1	.	.	CASSWGPNSSGAGAFF	TGCGCCAGCAGTTGGGGGCCCAATTCTTCAGGGGCGGGAGCTTTCTTT
TRBV30	TRBJ1-1	.	TRBD1	CAWSKDRVIGTEAFF	TGTGCCTGGAGCAAGGACAGGGTAATTGGCACTGAAGCTTTCTTT
TRBV5-1	TRBJ2-7	once	.	CASSSGTLAGEQYF	TGCGCCAGCAGCTCTGGGACCCTGGCGGGGGAGCAGTACTTC
TRBV27	TRBJ2-7	few	TRBD1	CASSRDRGLFEQYF	TGTGCCAGCAGTCGTGACAGGGGGCTTTTCGAGCAGTACTTC
TRBV19	TRBJ2-3	.	TRBD2	CASKTSGGVTQYF	TGTGCCAGTAAGACTAGCGGGGGGGTTACGCAGTATTTT
TRBV5-4	TRBJ2-6	.	.	CASSLQIPGANVLTF	TGTGCCAGCAGCCTTCAGATTCCTGGGGCCAACGTCCTGACTTTC
TRBV7-6	TRBJ2-5	.	TRBD2	CASSPTGGGQETQYF	TGTGCCAGCAGCCCAACTGGGGGGGGGCAAGAGACCCAGTACTTC
TRBV19	TRBJ1-3	.	TRBD1	CATTGTAGNTIYF	TGTGCCACCACGGGGACAGCTGGAAACACCATATATTTT
TRBV7-2	TRBJ1-2	.	TRBD1	CASGLGGIYGYTF	TGTGCCAGCGGCTTAGGGGGCATCTATGGCTACACCTTC
TRBV2	TRBJ2-5	.	TRBD2	CASSGWGGQETQYF	TGTGCCAGCAGTGGTTGGGGGGGACAAGAGACCCAGTACTTC
TRBV23-1	TRBJ1-2	.	.	CASSRRGGQTRWVYGYTF	TGCGCCAGCAGTCGACGAGGTGGACAGACCCGCTGGGTCTATGGCTACACCTTC
TRBV4-2	TRBJ1-1	once	.	CASSRGGTEAFF	TGTGCCAGCAGCCGAGGGGGCACTGAAGCTTTCTTT
TRBV19	TRBJ2-1	.	.	CASSIAERAYNEQFF	TGTGCCAGTAGTATAGCGGAGCGGGCCTACAATGAGCAGTTCTTC
TRBV27	TRBJ1-5	.	.	CASSALTGPDQPQHF	TGTGCCAGCAGTGCGCTAACAGGGCCGGATCAGCCCCAGCATTTT
TRBV5-1	TRBJ2-1	.	TRBD2	CASSSTSGGAHNEQFF	TGCGCCAGCAGTTCGACTAGCGGGGGAGCACACAATGAGCAGTTCTTC
TRBV9	TRBJ2-1	.	TRBD2	CASSVGSGGENEQFF	TGTGCCAGCAGCGTTGGAAGCGGGGGGGAGAATGAGCAGTTCTTC
TRBV18	TRBJ2-1	once	TRBD1	CASSISGQGYNEQFF	TGTGCCAGCTCAATTTCGGGACAGGGTTACAATGAGCAGTTCTTC
TRBV7-2	TRBJ2-2	few	.	CASSRPPGTNTGELFF	TGTGCCAGCAGCCGGCCCCCCGGGACGAACACCGGGGAGCTGTTTTTT
TRBV4-1	TRBJ2-6	.	.	CASSQREVDGANVLTF	TGCGCCAGCAGCCAACGTGAGGTTGACGGGGCCAACGTCCTGACTTTC
TRBV5-1	TRBJ2-1	.	TRBD2	CASSTALAGAREQFF	TGCGCCAGCAGCACAGCGCTAGCGGGGGCCCGAGAGCAGTTCTTC
TRBV5-5	TRBJ2-4	.	TRBD1	CASSELGGLGIQYF	TGTGCCAGCAGTGAGTTAGGGGGCCTTGGGATTCAGTACTTC
TRBV4-1	TRBJ2-1	few	.	CASSQDRGWNEQFF	TGCGCCAGCAGCCAGGATAGAGGGTGGAATGAGCAGTTCTTC
TRBV6-2/TRBV6-3	TRBJ1-1	.	TRBD1	CASSQDRGRMVNTEAFF	TGTGCCAGCAGCCAGGACAGGGGGCGGATGGTGAACACTGAAGCTTTCTTT
TRBV10-3	TRBJ2-5	.	.	CAISGDKETQYF	TGTGCCATCAGTGGGGACAAAGAGACCCAGTACTTC
TRBV18	TRBJ1-2	.	TRBD1	CASSPAWDRFNYGYTF	TGTGCCAGCTCACCCGCCTGGGACAGGTTTAACTATGGCTACACCTTC
TRBV7-3	TRBJ2-2	.	TRBD2	CASSLRPGLADSNTGELFF	TGTGCCAGCAGCTTAAGACCGGGACTAGCGGATTCGAACACCGGGGAGCTGTTTTTT
TRBV30	TRBJ2-3	.	TRBD2	CAWSVRGGTDTQYF	TGTGCCTGGAGTGTCCGGGGGGGCACAGATACGCAGTATTTT
TRBV11-3	TRBJ2-2	.	.	CASKVEAGTGELFF	TGTGCCAGCAAAGTAGAGGCGGGAACCGGGGAGCTGTTTTTT
TRBV6-5	TRBJ2-7	.	.	CASRDGGGHEQYF	TGTGCCAGCAGAGACGGAGGGGGCCACGAGCAGTACTTC
TRBV11-3	TRBJ2-1	.	.	CASSLGVNNEQFF	TGTGCCAGCAGCTTAGGCGTAAACAATGAGCAGTTCTTC
TRBV6-6	TRBJ1-6	once	.	CASSYSKGDNSPLHF	TGTGCCAGCAGTTACTCGAAAGGGGATAATTCACCCCTCCACTTT
TRBV7-8	TRBJ2-1	few	TRBD2	CASSLELAGRRSNEQFF	TGTGCCAGCAGCTTAGAACTAGCGGGGCGGAGATCCAATGAGCAGTTCTTC
TRBV5-4	TRBJ2-3	few	TRBD2	CASTPPLAGVADTQYF	TGTGCCAGCACCCCCCCTCTAGCGGGAGTTGCAGATACGCAGTATTTT
TRBV5-1	TRBJ2-5	.	TRBD2	CASSLVTPGRETQYF	TGCGCCAGCAGCTTGGTTACGCCCGGGAGGGAGACCCAGTACTTC
TRBV4-1	TRBJ2-3	.	.	CASSQVAGYTDTQYF	TGCGCCAGCAGCCAAGTTGCGGGATACACAGATACGCAGTATTTT